This record looks at one T cell receptor beta chain sequence and its context. As yet, its antigen is unknown. These data belong to a study of PD-L1 blockade in urothelial cancer. Study context: Patients had undergone 0 to 3 prior chemotherapy regimens. Investigators checked blood 3 weeks (second dose) and 6 weeks after treatment start.

The authors spiked synthetic TCR analog templates into each PCR. Repertoires were generated with immunoSEQ multiplex PCR, while TCRdb's copy carries only in-frame clones and drops some. The table has about 45,000 clones, about 90% seen once. Stated time point: peripheral blood 6 weeks after treatment start. Study-wide results and limits: In blood sampled pretreatment, TCR clonality below the median predicted better survival.

The input for sequencing was PBMCs, taken around atezolizumab (anti-PD-L1) treatment. The source of this sequence is a man between 65 and 85 years old with urothelial cancer.

CDR3 coding DNA: TGTGCCAGCAGTTTATCGATGAGGCTAGTCATCCACGAGCAGTACTTC. Translated: CASSLSMRLVIHEQYF. The J gene is TRBJ2-7, the V gene TRBV27; D ambiguous. Between the trimmed V and J ends, which lost 0 bases and 5 bases, there was a span of 17 bases. Looked up from germline, CDR1 is MNHEY and CDR2 is SMNVEV (reference sequence). CDR3 size: 16 residues.